A selection of T cell receptor beta chains follows, all from one sample in a study of CD8 T cells in ankylosing spondylitis. TCRdb re-called the 5' RACE reads with MiXCR, one entry per CDR3 protein. Here the sample spans around 300,000 distinct CDR3 sequences, around 20% being singletons. The sample was blood, either unsorted or a sorted T cell fraction (not recorded which). The receptors derive from a female donor with ankylosing spondylitis or in good health (not recorded which). Each CDR3 is given without its conserved first and last residue. The order of the fields is V gene, clone size, CDR3 protein. Size values are once, few and many counts, or a class for expanded clones, and some rows have none.

TRBV5-1,few,ASSFKNTSSGANVLT
TRBV7-6,NA,ASSLGNSNQPQH
TRBV5-1,NA,ASSLDRPTDTQY
TRBV6-2/TRBV6-3,NA,ASSRDRKAF
TRBV7-6,NA,ASTRQGWETQY
TRBV27,NA,ASSLILAGINEQF
TRBV9,NA,ASSVGLVGGELF
TRBV4-3,NA,ASSQEGQTGANVLT
TRBV29-1,many,SVSGVNTEAF
TRBV7-6,NA,ASSPRTGGGETQY
TRBV24-1,few,ATSVGGTGNEQF
TRBV4-3,NA,ASSQERSESPLH
TRBV9,many,ASSEGSWTEQY
TRBV20-1,NA,SARGPVINQPQH
TRBV20-1,few,SARYSGTENSPLH
TRBV20-1,many,SAELGISDEQY
TRBV2,few,ASNQGGQGKHNEQF
TRBV2,few,ASSSSGRAMNEQF
TRBV10-3,NA,AITSGTGGYEQY
TRBV2,NA,ASVERSGANVLT
TRBV20-1,NA,SAILAGGPFSYNEQF
TRBV20-1,NA,SAHPGFIYEQY
TRBV6-1,few,ASTRRGGSDEQF
TRBV6-1,NA,ASSEALGGREF
TRBV10-3,few,AIGEGYTDTQY
TRBV12-3/TRBV12-4,NA,ASSLAGTVLEEQY
TRBV20-1,few,SASSGLGYEQY
TRBV3-1,few,ASQRQRVQETQY
TRBV6-2/TRBV6-3,few,ASSRMRLTGSYGYT
TRBV18,few,ASSPEQRNTEAF
TRBV20-1,few,SASRLAGAYEQY
TRBV4-3,NA,ASSPDRMNEQF
TRBV27,NA,VAGQRLKQY
TRBV12-3/TRBV12-4,many,ASSLANYGYT